This T cell receptor (beta chain) is from a study of T cell responses to AZD1222 COVID-19 vaccine. On this clone itself: Its antigen remains unknown.

Study-level points and caveats: Distributed over spike, vaccine-associated CD4 TCRs predominated at 160-218 and 743-854. Among those given AZD1222, only five or six were seropositive at baseline. Among the donors, most were white British and more were female, and clonal diversity was possibly underestimated. Increases in Spike-specific TCR breadth and depth were seen after two AZD1222 doses.

Sequencing was performed with immunoSEQ multiplex PCR; in TCRdb, only in-frame clones are kept and a portion is missing. The data show 150,000 or so clones, 90% seen once. CDR1 and CDR2 from the germline V gene are SGHTS and YDEGEE. The ends lost 4 bases at V and 3 bases at J; junction bases unmatched: 9. This CDR3 spans 15 amino acids. The chain combines TRBV5-8 with TRBJ1-2; TRBD1 aligns across 7 bases. The source is an adult who received the AZD1222 COVID-19 vaccine. The starting material was peripheral blood, obtained 28 days after the second AZD1222 dose. The CDR3 here is CASSLRQGGDYGYTF. In nucleotides, the CDR3 is TGTGCCAGCAGCCTCCGACAGGGAGGGGACTATGGCTACACCTTC.